A single sample is the source of the 20 T cell receptor beta chains below, sequenced in a study of shared clonotypes between healthy human individuals. TCRdb's copy holds only in-frame clones and misses some; the assay was immunoSEQ multiplex PCR. Of approximately 1.9 million clones listed, 93% are singletons. Naive-designated CD8 cells lacked CD45RO, were positively enriched for CCR7, and omitted terminally differentiated effector memory CD45RA+ cells. The sequenced material came from naive CD8+ T cells from PBMCs. These receptors were taken from a man aged 18 to 30 in good health. Some clones in this sample may be carry-over from other donors' samples.

V and J are TRBV6-4 and TRBJ1-2; D gene unclear. Germline V gives CDR1 MRHNA, CDR2 SNTAGT. The CDR3 has 13 residues. Trimming removed 5 bases at V and 3 bases at J, with 10 bases between. This chain's CDR3 is CASSSGRDYGYTF. CDR3 nucleotide sequence: TGTGCCAGCAGTTCCGGAAGGGACTATGGCTACACCTTC.

This sequence joins TRBV9 and TRBJ2-1, with unresolved D. The germline V gene encodes CDR1 SGDLS and CDR2 YYNGEE. The CDR3 extends over 15 amino acids. Trimming took 1 base from V and 2 from J, leaving 10 bases between them. This CDR3 is CASSVTYGAYNEQFF. The CDR3 DNA sequence: TGTGCCAGCAGCGTAACGTATGGGGCCTACAATGAGCAGTTCTTC.

V and J are TRBV13 and TRBJ1-2, with 7 bases that match TRBD1. CDR3 length equals 15 residues. Looked up from germline, CDR1 is PRHDT and CDR2 is FYEKMQ (reference sequence). J lost 0 bases, V lost 2 bases, and 3 bases had no gene match. CDR3 protein: CASSLFDRANYGYTF. Written as DNA, the CDR3 is TGTGCCAGCAGCTTATTCGACAGGGCTAACTATGGCTACACCTTC.

The V and J genes are TRBV7-3 and TRBJ1-1; D uncertain. The CDR3 spans 17 residues. Germline V gives CDR1 SGHTA, CDR2 FQGTGA. V gave up 2 bases and J gave up 3 bases, with 19 bases separating them. The CDR3 region is CASSLRPSRGLDTEAFF. CDR3 sequence (DNA): TGTGCCAGCAGCTTACGCCCATCTAGAGGGCTGGACACTGAAGCTTTCTTT.

The genes are TRBV19 and TRBJ2-1, with 11 bases that match TRBD2. The CDR3 is 15 residues long. CDR1 is LNHDA and CDR2 is SQIVND in the germline V gene (reference sequence). The junction had 7 bases not matched to a gene; V was cut back by 5 bases and J by 7 bases. CDR3 amino acids: CASSLAGGPGNEQFF. For the CDR3, the DNA is TGTGCCAGTAGTTTAGCGGGAGGGCCGGGGAATGAGCAGTTCTTC.

The chain carries TRBV25-1 and TRBJ2-1; tentatively, D is TRBD1 (5 bases). Trimming pared 7 bases from V and 7 bases from J, leaving 14 bases between. The CDR3 is 13 residues long. Germline CDR1 is MGHDK and CDR2 is SYGVNS. The DNA for the CDR3 is TGTGCCAGCACCAAGGGGAACCTAAATGAGCAGTTCTTC. Translation: CASTKGNLNEQFF.

The V call is TRBV7-2, the J call TRBJ2-7; 7 bases fit TRBD1. V lost 5 bases to trimming and J lost 1 base; unmatched junction nucleotides: 5. CDR3 length equals 14 residues. Germline assignment: CDR1 SGHTA and CDR2 FQGNSA. CDR3 in amino acids: CASSTMGQSYEQYF. Written as DNA, the CDR3 is TGTGCCAGCAGCACCATGGGACAGTCCTACGAGCAGTACTTC.

The V call is TRBV5-6, the J call TRBJ2-1, with D possibly matching TRBD2 (6 bases). CDR1 and CDR2 (germline): SGHDT, YYEEEE. This CDR3 is built from 14 residues. V was clipped by 2 bases and J by 6 bases, with 12 bases between them. The CDR3 DNA follows: TGTGCCAGCAGCTTTTCGACCGGGAGCAATGAGCAGTTCTTC. It is translated as CASSFSTGSNEQFF.

The sample holds one count of this clone. The chain joins TRBV5-1 to TRBJ1-3, with TRBD1 matching 8 bases. This CDR3 contains 15 residues. Germline V gene data show CDR1 as SGHRS and CDR2 as YFSETQ. V gave up 5 bases and J gave up 4 bases; unmatched junction bases: 8. The CDR3 DNA follows: TGCGCCAGCAGTTTCGGACAGGGTAGCGGAAACACCATATATTTT. Protein product: CASSFGQGSGNTIYF.

The rearrangement links TRBV5-4 to TRBJ1-2; D not resolved. From germline, CDR1 is SGHNT and CDR2 YYREEE (reference sequence). CDR3 length: 13 residues. Between the trimmed V and J ends, which lost 2 bases and 4 bases, there was a span of 9 bases. Written as DNA, the CDR3 is TGTGCCAGCAGCTTTTGGGGTTCCTATGGCTACACCTTC. Its translation is CASSFWGSYGYTF. Complete variable domain (other parts from reference TRBV5-4 and TRBJ1-2): ETGVTQSPTHLIKTRGQQVTLRCSSQSGHNTVSWYQQALGQGPQFIFQYYREEENGRGNFPPRFSGLQFPNYSSELNVNALELDDSALYLCASSFWGSYGYTFGSGTRLTVV.

The chain has TRBV5-1 and TRBJ2-7; D assignment may be TRBD1 or TRBD2 (7 bases each). This CDR3 has 13 amino acids. Trimming took 5 bases from V and 5 from J, leaving 14 bases between them. The germline V gene has CDR1 SGHRS and CDR2 YFSETQ. DNA of the CDR3: TGCGCCAGCAGGTCCAGGGGGGGAAACGAGCAGTACTTC. Translating gives CASRSRGGNEQYF.

The chain uses TRBV2 and TRBJ2-2; 7 bases line up with TRBD1. V was clipped by 8 bases and J by 0 bases; unmatched bases: 3. The germline V gene encodes CDR1 SNHLY and CDR2 FYNNEI. This CDR3 spans 14 amino acids. CDR3 coding DNA: TGTGCCAGCGGAGACAGGGCGAACACCGGGGAGCTGTTTTTT. Translation gives CASGDRANTGELFF.

This sequence joins TRBV4-1 and TRBJ2-7, with 8 nucleotides matching TRBD2. This CDR3 is 15 amino acids long. J lost 6 bases, V lost 4 bases, and 11 bases had no gene match. Germline V CDR1 and CDR2: MGHRA, YSYEKL. The CDR3 bases are TGCGCCAGCAGCCTTCAAGGGCGGGAGGCGGGCGAGCAGTACTTC. It codes for CASSLQGREAGEQYF.

The chain combines TRBV6-5 with TRBJ1-5; D might be TRBD1 (6 bases). V shed 6 bases and J shed 2 bases, with 14 bases lying between them. The germline V gene encodes CDR1 MNHEY and CDR2 SVGAGI. This CDR3 has 15 residues. As DNA, the CDR3 is TGTGCCAGCAGACCGCAGGGGATCGGCAATCAGCCCCAGCATTTT. This codes for CASRPQGIGNQPQHF.

Notes on this clone: This specimen includes other DNA sequences encoding the same CDR3. This chain joins TRBV19 and TRBJ1-5; no clear D gene. V was pared by 3 bases and J by 0 bases, with 6 bases between. The CDR3 sequence is 14 residues long. In germline, CDR1 is LNHDA, CDR2 SQIVND (reference sequence). As DNA, the CDR3 is TGTGCCAGTAGTATCAGAGATAGCAATCAGCCCCAGCATTTT. Protein product: CASSIRDSNQPQHF.

The chain is built from TRBV27 and TRBJ2-7, with D possibly being TRBD1 (6 bases). Germline CDR1 is MNHEY and CDR2 is SMNVEV (reference sequence). Trimming removed 5 bases from V and 0 bases from J, with 14 bases in between. CDR3 length: 15 amino acids. The CDR3 DNA sequence: TGTGCCAGCAGTACAGGGTTCCCTATCTCCTACGAGCAGTACTTC. This codes for CASSTGFPISYEQYF.

The rearrangement links TRBV11-2 to TRBJ2-7; 9 bases are a match to TRBD1. V was clipped by 3 bases and J by 5 bases; unmatched bases: 5. Looked up from germline, CDR1 is SGHAT and CDR2 is FQNNGV. This CDR3 has 14 residues. The CDR3 here is CASSLDRGVHEQYF. CDR3 bases: TGTGCCAGCAGCTTGGACAGGGGTGTCCACGAGCAGTACTTC.

Comment on this clone: The identical CDR3 is also encoded by other nucleotide sequences in the sample. The chain employs TRBV9 and TRBJ2-3; 12 positions match TRBD2. J gave up 0 bases and V 3 bases, and 2 bases lay outside the gene matches. The CDR3 runs to 16 residues. Germline V lookup: CDR1 SGDLS, CDR2 YYNGEE. CDR3: CASSAGLAGSTDTQYF. In nucleotides, the CDR3 is TGTGCCAGCAGCGCGGGACTAGCGGGTAGCACAGATACGCAGTATTTT.

The chain carries TRBV10-3 and TRBJ2-2; 12 bases are a match to TRBD2. The CDR3 covers 19 residues. V gave up 3 bases and J gave up 1 base; unmatched junction bases: 9. Germline V gene lookup returns CDR1 ENHRY and CDR2 SYGVKD. CDR3 region: CAISDRLAGVYMNTGELFF. Here the CDR3 DNA reads TGTGCCATCAGTGACCGACTAGCGGGAGTGTATATGAACACCGGGGAGCTGTTTTTT.

The chain recombines TRBV30 with TRBJ2-1, with D tentatively TRBD1 or TRBD2 (6 bases each). Germline V gene data show CDR1 as GTSNPN and CDR2 as SVGIG (reference sequence). V lost 5 bases and J lost 7, with 21 bases in between. The CDR3 length is 15 residues. Here the CDR3 reads CAWAGGEVPGNEQFF. CDR3 coding DNA: TGTGCCTGGGCCGGGGGCGAGGTCCCGGGTAATGAGCAGTTCTTC. The full variable domain, its missing parts supplied by reference TRBV30 and TRBJ2-1, is SQTIHQWPATLVQPVGSPLSLECTVEGTSNPNLYWYRQAAGRGLQLLFYSVGIGQISSEVPQNLSASRPQDRQFILSSKKLLLSDSGFYLCAWAGGEVPGNEQFFGPGTRLTVL.